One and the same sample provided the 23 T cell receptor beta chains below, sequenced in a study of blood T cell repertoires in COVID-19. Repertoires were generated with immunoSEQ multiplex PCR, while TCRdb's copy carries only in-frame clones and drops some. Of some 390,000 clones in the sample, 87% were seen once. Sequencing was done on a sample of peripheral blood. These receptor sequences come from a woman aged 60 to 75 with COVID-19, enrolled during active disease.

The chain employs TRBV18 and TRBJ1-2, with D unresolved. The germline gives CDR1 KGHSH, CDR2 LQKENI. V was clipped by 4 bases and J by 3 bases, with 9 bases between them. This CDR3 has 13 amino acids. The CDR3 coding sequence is TGTGCCAGCTCACTTTACTCGGACTATGGCTACACCTTC. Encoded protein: CASSLYSDYGYTF.

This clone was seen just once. Here the CDR3 reads CAISESQDTKQFF. As DNA, the CDR3 is TGTGCCATCAGTGAGTCGCAGGATACAAAGCAGTTCTTC. The J gene is TRBJ2-1, the V gene TRBV10-3; D remains unclear. The V end was cut by 0 bases, the J end by 11 bases, with 11 bases between. The CDR3 is made up of 13 amino acids. Germline V gene lookup returns CDR1 ENHRY and CDR2 SYGVKD.

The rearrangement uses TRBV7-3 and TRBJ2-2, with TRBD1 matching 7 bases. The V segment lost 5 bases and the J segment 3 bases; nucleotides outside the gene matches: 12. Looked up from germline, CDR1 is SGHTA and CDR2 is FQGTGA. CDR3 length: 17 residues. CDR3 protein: CASSLSRVGQYTGELFF. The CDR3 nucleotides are TGTGCCAGCAGCCTAAGTCGAGTGGGACAGTACACCGGGGAGCTGTTTTTT. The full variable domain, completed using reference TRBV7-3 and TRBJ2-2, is GAGVSQTPSNKVTEKGKYVELRCDPISGHTALYWYRQSLGQGPEFLIYFQGTGAADDSGLPNDRFFAVRPEGSVSTLKIQRTERGDSAVYLCASSLSRVGQYTGELFFGEGSRLTVL.

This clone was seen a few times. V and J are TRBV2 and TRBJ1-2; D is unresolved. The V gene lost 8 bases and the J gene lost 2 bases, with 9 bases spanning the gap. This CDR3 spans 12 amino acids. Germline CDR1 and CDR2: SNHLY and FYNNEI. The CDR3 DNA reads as TGTGCCAGCCGGTCCCGGAACTATGGCTACACCTTC. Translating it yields CASRSRNYGYTF.

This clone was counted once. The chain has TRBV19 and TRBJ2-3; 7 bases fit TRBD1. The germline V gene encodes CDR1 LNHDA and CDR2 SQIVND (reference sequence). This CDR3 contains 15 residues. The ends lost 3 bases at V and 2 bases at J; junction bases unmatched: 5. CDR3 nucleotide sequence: TGTGCCAGTAGTATTGACAGGGTACACACAGATACGCAGTATTTT. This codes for CASSIDRVHTDTQYF.

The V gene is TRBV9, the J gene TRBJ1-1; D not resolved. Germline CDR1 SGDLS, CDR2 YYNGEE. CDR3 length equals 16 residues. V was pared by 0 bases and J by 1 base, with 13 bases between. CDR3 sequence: CASSVAETGWNTEAFF. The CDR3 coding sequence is TGTGCCAGCAGCGTAGCTGAAACGGGTTGGAACACTGAAGCTTTCTTT.

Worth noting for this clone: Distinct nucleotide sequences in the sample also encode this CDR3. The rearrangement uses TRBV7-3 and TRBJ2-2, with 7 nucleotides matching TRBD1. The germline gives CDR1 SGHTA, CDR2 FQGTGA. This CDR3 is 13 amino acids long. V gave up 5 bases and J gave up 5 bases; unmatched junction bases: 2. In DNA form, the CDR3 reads TGTGCCAGCAGCCCGACAGGGACCGGGGAGCTGTTTTTT. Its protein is CASSPTGTGELFF.

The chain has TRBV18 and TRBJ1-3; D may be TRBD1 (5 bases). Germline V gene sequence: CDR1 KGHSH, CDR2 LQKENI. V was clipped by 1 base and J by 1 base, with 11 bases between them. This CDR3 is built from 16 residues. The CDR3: CASSPLIRGSGNTIYF. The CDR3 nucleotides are TGTGCCAGCTCACCACTTATAAGGGGATCTGGAAACACCATATATTTT. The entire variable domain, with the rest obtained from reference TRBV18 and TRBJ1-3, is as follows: NAGVMQNPRHLVRRRGQEARLRCSPMKGHSHVYWYRQLPEEGLKFMVYLQKENIIDESGMPKERFSAEFPKEGPSILRIQQVVRGDSAAYFCASSPLIRGSGNTIYFGEGSWLTVV.

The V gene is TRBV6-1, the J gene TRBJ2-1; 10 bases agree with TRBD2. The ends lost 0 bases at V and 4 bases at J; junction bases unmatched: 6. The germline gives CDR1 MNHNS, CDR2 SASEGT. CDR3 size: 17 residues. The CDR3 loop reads CASSEAVPSGGYNEQFF. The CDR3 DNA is TGTGCCAGCAGTGAAGCGGTCCCTAGCGGGGGATACAATGAGCAGTTCTTC.

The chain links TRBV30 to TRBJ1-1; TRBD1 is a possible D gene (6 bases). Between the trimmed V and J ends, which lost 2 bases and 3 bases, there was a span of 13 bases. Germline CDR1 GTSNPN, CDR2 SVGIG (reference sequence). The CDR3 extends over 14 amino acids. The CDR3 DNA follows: TGTGCCTGGAGTATAAGTAACAGGGACACTGAAGCTTTCTTT. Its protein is CAWSISNRDTEAFF.

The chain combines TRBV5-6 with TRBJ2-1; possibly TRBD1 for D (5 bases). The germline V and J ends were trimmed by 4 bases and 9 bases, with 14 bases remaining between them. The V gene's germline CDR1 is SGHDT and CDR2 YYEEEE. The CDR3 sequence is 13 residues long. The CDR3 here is CASSMQGFGEQFF. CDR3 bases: TGTGCCAGCAGCATGCAGGGATTTGGTGAGCAGTTCTTC. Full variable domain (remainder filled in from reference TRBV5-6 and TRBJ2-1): DAGVTQSPTHLIKTRGQQVTLRCSPKSGHDTVSWYQQALGQGPQFIFQYYEEEERQRGNFPDRFSGHQFPNYSSELNVNALLLGDSALYLCASSMQGFGEQFFGPGTRLTVL.

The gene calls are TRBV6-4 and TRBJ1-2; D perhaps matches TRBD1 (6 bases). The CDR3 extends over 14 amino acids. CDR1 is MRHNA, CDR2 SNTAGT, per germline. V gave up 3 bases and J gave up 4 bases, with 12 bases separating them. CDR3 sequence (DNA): TGTGCCAGCAGTGAAACAGGGACCACCTATGGCTACACCTTC. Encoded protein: CASSETGTTYGYTF.

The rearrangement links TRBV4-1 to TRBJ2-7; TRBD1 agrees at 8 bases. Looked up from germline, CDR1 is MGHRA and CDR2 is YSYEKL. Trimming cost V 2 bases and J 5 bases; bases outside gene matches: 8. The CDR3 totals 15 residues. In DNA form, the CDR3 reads TGCGCCAGCAGCCAATCGGCGACAGGGGCCCACGAGCAGTACTTC. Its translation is CASSQSATGAHEQYF.

The CDR3 coding sequence is TGTGCCAGCTCACCAGGGACAGGGGCGCAAGATTCACCCCTCCACTTT. Its translation is CASSPGTGAQDSPLHF. The chain combines TRBV18 with TRBJ1-6, with 10 bases that match TRBD1. The germline V gene has CDR1 KGHSH and CDR2 LQKENI. The length of the CDR3 is 16 residues. With V trimmed by 2 bases and J by 8 bases, 6 bases remained unmatched.

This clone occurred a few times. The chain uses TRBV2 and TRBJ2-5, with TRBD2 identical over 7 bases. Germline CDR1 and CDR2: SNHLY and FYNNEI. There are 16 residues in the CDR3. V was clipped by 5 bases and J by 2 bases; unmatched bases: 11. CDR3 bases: TGTGCCAGCAGTATGAAGAGGCGGGGAGGGCAAGAGACCCAGTACTTC. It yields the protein CASSMKRRGGQETQYF.

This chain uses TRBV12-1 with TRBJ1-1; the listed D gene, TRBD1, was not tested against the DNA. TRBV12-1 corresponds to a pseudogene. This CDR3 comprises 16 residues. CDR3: CASSLGDREGDTEAFF. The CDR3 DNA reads TGTGCCAGCAGCTTGGGGGACAGGGAAGGTGATACTGAAGCTTTCTTT.

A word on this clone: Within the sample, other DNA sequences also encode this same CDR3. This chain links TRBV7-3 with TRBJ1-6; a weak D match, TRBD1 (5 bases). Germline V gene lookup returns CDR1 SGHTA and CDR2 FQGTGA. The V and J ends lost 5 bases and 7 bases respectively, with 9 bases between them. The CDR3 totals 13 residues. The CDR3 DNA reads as TGTGCCAGCAGCCTCGACAGAAATTCACCCCTCCACTTT. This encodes CASSLDRNSPLHF. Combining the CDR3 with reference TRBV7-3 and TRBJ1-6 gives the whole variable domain GAGVSQTPSNKVTEKGKYVELRCDPISGHTALYWYRQSLGQGPEFLIYFQGTGAADDSGLPNDRFFAVRPEGSVSTLKIQRTERGDSAVYLCASSLDRNSPLHFGNGTRLTVT.

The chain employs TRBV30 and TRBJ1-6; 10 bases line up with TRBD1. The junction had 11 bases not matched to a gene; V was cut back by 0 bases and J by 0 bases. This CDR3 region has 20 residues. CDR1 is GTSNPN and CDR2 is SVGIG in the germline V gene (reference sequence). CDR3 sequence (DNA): TGTGCCTGGAGTGTCAGACCGGACAGGGGGTTGAGCTCCTATAATTCACCCCTCCACTTT. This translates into CAWSVRPDRGLSSYNSPLHF.

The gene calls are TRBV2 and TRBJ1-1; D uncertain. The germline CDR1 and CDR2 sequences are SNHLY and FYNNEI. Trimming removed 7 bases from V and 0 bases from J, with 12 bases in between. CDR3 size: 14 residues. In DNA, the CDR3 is TGTGCCAGCACCTTTCCGGGAATGAACACTGAAGCTTTCTTT. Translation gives CASTFPGMNTEAFF.

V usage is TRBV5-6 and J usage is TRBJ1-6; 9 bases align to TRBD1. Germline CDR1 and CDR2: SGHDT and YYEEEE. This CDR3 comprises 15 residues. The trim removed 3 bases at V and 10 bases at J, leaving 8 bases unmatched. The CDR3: CASSSEGTGRSPLHF. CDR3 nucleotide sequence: TGTGCCAGCAGCTCTGAAGGGACAGGGAGATCACCCCTCCACTTT.

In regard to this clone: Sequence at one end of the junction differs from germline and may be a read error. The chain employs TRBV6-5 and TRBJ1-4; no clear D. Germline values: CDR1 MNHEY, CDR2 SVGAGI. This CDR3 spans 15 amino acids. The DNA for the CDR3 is TGTGCCAGCAGTTACTCAAGGCGTACTAATGAAAAGCTGTTTTTT. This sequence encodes CASSYSRRTNEKLFF.

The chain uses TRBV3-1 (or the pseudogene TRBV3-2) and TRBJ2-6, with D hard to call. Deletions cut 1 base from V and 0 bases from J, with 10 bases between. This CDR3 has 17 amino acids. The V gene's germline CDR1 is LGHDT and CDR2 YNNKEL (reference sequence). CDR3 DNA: TGTGCCAGCAGCCAAGGAACCGCGCTCTCTGGGGCCAACGTCCTGACTTTC. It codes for CASSQGTALSGANVLTF.

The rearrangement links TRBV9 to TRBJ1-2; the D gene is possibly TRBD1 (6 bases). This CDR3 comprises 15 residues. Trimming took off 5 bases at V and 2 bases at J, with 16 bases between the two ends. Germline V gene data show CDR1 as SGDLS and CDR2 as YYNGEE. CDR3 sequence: CASRSQGKRNYGYTF. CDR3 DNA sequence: TGTGCCAGCAGATCACAGGGCAAGAGGAACTATGGCTACACCTTC.